This TCR beta chain derives from a study of T cells in Graves' hyperthyroidism and ophthalmopathy. RNA transcripts yielded amplified TCR beta CDR3 regions. The TCR CDR3 was amplified in a first-round RT-PCR using the HTBI primer set. TCRdb ran MiXCR on the multiplex PCR reads and lists one entry per CDR3 protein. The sample contains roughly 710,000 distinct CDR3 sequences, 35% of which appear only once. V was cut by 0 bases and J by 5 bases, with 16 bases left in between. This CDR3 region has 16 residues. The germline V gene has CDR1 SGHVS and CDR2 FQNEAQ. The TCR was taken from a woman aged 40 to 55 with Graves' hyperthyroidism. The chain couples TRBV7-8 to TRBJ2-5; D is possibly TRBD2 (5 bases). Sequenced material: blood. CDR3 in DNA: TGTGCCAGCAGCTTAGCGCTAGTGGGGAGAGGGGAGACCCAGTACTTC. Translation: CASSLALVGRGETQYF.